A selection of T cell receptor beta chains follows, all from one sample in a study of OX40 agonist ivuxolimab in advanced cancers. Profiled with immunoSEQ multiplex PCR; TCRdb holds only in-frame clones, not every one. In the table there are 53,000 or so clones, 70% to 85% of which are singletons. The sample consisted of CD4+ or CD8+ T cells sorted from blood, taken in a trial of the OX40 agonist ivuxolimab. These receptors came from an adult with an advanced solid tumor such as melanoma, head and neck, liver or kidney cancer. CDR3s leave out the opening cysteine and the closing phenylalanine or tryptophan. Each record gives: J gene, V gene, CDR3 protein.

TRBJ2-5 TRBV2 ASSVGDRQSETQY
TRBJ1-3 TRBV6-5 ASRGVGNTIY
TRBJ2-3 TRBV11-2 ASSTTAGADTQY
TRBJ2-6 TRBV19 ASTQSRPSGANVLT
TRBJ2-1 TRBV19 ASSKSSGTYNEQF
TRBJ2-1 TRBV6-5 ASSRDSYNEQF
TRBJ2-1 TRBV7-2 ASSLGAGTHNEQF
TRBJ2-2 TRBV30 AWRARGTGELF
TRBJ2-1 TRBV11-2 ASSMRTGNEQF
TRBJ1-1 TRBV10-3 ATGGLMDTEAF
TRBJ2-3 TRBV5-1 ASSLDGQGAENTQY
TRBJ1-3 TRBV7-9 ASSDQRSGNTIY
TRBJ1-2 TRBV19 ASSPPTGFYGYT
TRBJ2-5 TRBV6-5 ASRDRVGTQY
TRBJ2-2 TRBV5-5 ASSFGTGGDTGELF
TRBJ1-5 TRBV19 ASRGGTVNQPQH
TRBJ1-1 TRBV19 ASRGQGWNTEAF
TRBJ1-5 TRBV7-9 ASSLEAGNQPQH
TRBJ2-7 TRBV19 ASSIPGRHDEQY
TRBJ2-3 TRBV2 ASSDPPGLGLDTQY
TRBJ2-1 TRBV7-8 ASSLVLASVSYNEQF
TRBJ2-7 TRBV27 ASSLYPPSGTSIYEQY
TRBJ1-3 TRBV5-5 ASSDEPVGNTIY
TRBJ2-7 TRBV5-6 ASSFRPSGNYEQY
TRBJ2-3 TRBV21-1 ASSFSGGPGDTQY
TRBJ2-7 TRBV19 ASSKLTGNEQY
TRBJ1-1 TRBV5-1 ASSLDPLGATEAF
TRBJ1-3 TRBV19 ASTIGTFGNTIY
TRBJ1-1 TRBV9 ASSTTGSTEAF
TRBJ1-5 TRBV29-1 SVGEGRQPQH
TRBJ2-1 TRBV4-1 ASSQPGTSDNEQF
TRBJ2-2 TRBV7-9 ASSFHLGTTTGELF
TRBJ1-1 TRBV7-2 ASSLFPNTSGAGTEAF
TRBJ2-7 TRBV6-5 ASSAGTGSYEQY
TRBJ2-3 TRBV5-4 ASSTRQGVDTQY